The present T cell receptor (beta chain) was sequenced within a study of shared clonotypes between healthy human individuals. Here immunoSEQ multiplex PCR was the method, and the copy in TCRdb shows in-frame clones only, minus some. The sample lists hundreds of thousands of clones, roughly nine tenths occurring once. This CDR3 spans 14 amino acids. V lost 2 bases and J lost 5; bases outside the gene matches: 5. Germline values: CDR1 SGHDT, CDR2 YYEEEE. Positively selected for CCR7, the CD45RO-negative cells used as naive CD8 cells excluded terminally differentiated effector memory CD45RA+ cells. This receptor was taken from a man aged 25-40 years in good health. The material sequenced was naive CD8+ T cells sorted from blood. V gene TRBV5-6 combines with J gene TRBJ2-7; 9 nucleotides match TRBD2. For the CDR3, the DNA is TGTGCCAGCAGCTTTGAGCGGGAGGCTAACGAGCAGTACTTC. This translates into CASSFEREANEQYF.